A single sample is the source of the 8 T cell receptor beta chains below, sequenced in a study of PD-1 blockade in classical Hodgkin lymphoma. Time point: cycle 4 day 1 (C4D1), after five to seven weeks of nivolumab. All patients experienced relapse after autologous stem cell transplantation, and brentuximab vedotin exposure was variable. Repertoires were generated with immunoSEQ multiplex PCR, while TCRdb's copy carries only in-frame clones and drops some. The table has roughly 60,000 clones, more than 90% seen once. The sequenced sample was peripheral blood mononuclear cells (PBMCs), obtained before the fourth cycle of nivolumab. Receptors originate from a human donor with classical Hodgkin lymphoma.

The chain employs TRBV5-8 and TRBJ2-7; D is tentatively TRBD1 or TRBD2 (5 bases each). Germline assignment: CDR1 SGHTS and CDR2 YDEGEE. This CDR3 region has 13 residues. V was shortened by 0 bases and J by 7 bases, with 11 bases between the two germline ends. CDR3 DNA: TGTGCCAGCAGCTTGGGTCCAGGGAGAGAGCAGTACTTC. Amino acids: CASSLGPGREQYF. Filled out from reference TRBV5-8 and TRBJ2-7, the complete variable domain reads EAGVTQSPTHLIKTRGQQATLRCSPISGHTSVYWYQQALGLGLQFLLWYDEGEERNRGNFPPRFSGRQFPNYSSELNVNALELEDSALYLCASSLGPGREQYFGPGTRLTVT.

V is TRBV2 and J is TRBJ1-4; a possible D gene is TRBD1 (6 bases). Trimming cost V 10 bases and J 8 bases, with 17 bases left between them. This CDR3 spans 13 amino acids. The germline gives CDR1 SNHLY, CDR2 FYNNEI. CDR3 nucleotide sequence: TGTGCCACCACGACAGGACTCGGCGAAAAACTGTTTTTT. Residues: CATTTGLGEKLFF.

This chain uses TRBV30 with TRBJ1-6; D unresolved. V lost 3 bases to trimming and J lost 5 bases, with 8 bases between them. Looked up from germline, CDR1 is GTSNPN and CDR2 is SVGIG (reference sequence). This CDR3 comprises 13 residues. DNA for the CDR3: TGTGCCTGGAGCGTGGACCATAATTCACCCCTCCACTTT. The encoded protein is CAWSVDHNSPLHF.

As regards this clone: A read error may produce the germline difference seen at one junction end. The chain links TRBV10-3 to TRBJ2-2; 7 nucleotides line up with TRBD1. The V gene's germline CDR1 is ENHRY and CDR2 SYGVKD. The CDR3 is 15 residues long. The CDR3 region is CAIRTLTGNAGELFF. The CDR3 DNA reads TGTGCCATCAGGACTTTGACAGGGAACGCCGGGGAGCTGTTTTTT.

J is TRBJ1-5 and V is TRBV19; D may be TRBD1 (6 bases). Germline V CDR1 and CDR2: LNHDA, SQIVND (reference sequence). The ends were cut back, 6 bases at V and 0 bases at J, with 12 bases in the middle. The CDR3 loop spans 15 amino acids. CDR3 residues: CASRSGDYSNQPQHF. CDR3 bases: TGTGCCAGTAGATCAGGGGACTATAGCAATCAGCCCCAGCATTTT.

V and J are TRBV6-6 and TRBJ2-7, with D possibly TRBD2 on 7 matching bases. Germline lookup yields CDR1 MNHNY and CDR2 SVGAGI (reference sequence). V was shortened by 4 bases and J by 5 bases, with 21 bases between the two germline ends. This CDR3 comprises 16 residues. DNA for the CDR3: TGTGCCAGCAGTTCCCAACCCAGGGGAGGGTCGGACGAGCAGTACTTC. It codes for CASSSQPRGGSDEQYF.

The V call is TRBV25-1, the J call TRBJ1-3; D perhaps matches TRBD1 (6 bases). Between the trimmed V and J ends, which lost 0 bases and 4 bases, there was a span of 16 bases. This CDR3 spans 17 amino acids. Germline V gene data show CDR1 as MGHDK and CDR2 as SYGVNS. CDR3 DNA sequence: TGTGCCAGCAGTGAATATAGGGGAGGGGGTTGGGGAAACACCATATATTTT. Translated: CASSEYRGGGWGNTIYF.

The gene calls are TRBV20-1 and TRBJ2-7; the D is unclear. The CDR3 is 10 residues long. The germline gives CDR1 DFQATT, CDR2 SNEGSKA (reference sequence). V lost 2 bases to trimming and J lost 5 bases, with 4 bases between them. The CDR3 is CSARLDEQYF. CDR3 DNA: TGCAGTGCTAGACTAGACGAGCAGTACTTC.